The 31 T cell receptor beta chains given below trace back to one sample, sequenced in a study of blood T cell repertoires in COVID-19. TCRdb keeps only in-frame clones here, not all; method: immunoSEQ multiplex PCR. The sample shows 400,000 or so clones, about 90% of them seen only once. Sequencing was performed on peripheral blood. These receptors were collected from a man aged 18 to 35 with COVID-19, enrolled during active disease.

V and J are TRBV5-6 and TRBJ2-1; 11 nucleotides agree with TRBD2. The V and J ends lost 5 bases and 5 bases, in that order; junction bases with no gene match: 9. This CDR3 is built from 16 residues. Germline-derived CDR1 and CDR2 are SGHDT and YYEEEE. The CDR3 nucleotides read TGTGCCAGCAGTTTTAAGGGACTAGCGGTGAACAATGAGCAGTTCTTC. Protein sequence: CASSFKGLAVNNEQFF.

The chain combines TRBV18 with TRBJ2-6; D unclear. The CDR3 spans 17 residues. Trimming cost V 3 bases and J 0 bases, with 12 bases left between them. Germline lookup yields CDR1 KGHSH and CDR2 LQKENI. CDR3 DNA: TGTGCCAGCTCACCTCGAGACACTTACTCTGGGGCCAACGTCCTGACTTTC. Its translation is CASSPRDTYSGANVLTF.

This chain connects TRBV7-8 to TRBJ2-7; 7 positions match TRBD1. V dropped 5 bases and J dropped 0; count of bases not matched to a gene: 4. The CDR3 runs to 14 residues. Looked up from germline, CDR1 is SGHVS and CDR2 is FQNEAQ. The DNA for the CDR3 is TGTGCCAGCAGCCCCTCAGGGGGCTCCTACGAGCAGTACTTC. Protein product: CASSPSGGSYEQYF.

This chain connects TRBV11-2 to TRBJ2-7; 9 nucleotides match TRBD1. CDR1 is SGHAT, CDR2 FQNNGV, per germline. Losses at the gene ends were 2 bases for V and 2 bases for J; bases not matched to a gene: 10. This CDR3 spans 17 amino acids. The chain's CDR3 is CASSLSLVWTGAYEQYF. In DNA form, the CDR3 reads TGTGCCAGCAGCTTATCTCTTGTTTGGACAGGGGCCTACGAGCAGTACTTC.

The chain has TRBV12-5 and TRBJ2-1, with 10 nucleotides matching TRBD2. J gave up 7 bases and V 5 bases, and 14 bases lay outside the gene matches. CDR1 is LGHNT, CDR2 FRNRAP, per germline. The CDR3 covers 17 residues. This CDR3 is CASGKENLAGVGNEQFF. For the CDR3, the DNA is TGTGCTAGTGGTAAGGAGAATCTAGCGGGAGTAGGGAATGAGCAGTTCTTC. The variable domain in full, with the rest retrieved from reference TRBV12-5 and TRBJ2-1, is DARVTQTPRHKVTEMGQEVTMRCQPILGHNTVFWYRQTMMQGLELLAYFRNRAPLDDSGMPKDRFSAEMPDATLATLKIQPSEPRDSAVYFCASGKENLAGVGNEQFFGPGTRLTVL.

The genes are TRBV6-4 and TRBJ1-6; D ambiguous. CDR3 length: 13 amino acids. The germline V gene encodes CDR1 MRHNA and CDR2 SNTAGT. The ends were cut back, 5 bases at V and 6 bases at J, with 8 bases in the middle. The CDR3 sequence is CASSRNSNSPLHF. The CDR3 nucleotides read TGTGCCAGCAGTCGTAACAGTAATTCACCCCTCCACTTT.

This chain's CDR3 is CASSPSPGSSYEQYF. CDR3 in DNA: TGCGCCAGCAGCCCTTCTCCGGGATCCTCCTACGAGCAGTACTTC. The chain joins TRBV5-1 to TRBJ2-7, with D possibly being TRBD2 (5 bases). This CDR3 is built from 15 residues. Trimming removed 4 bases from V and 0 bases from J, with 14 bases in between. The germline CDR1 and CDR2 sequences are SGHRS and YFSETQ.

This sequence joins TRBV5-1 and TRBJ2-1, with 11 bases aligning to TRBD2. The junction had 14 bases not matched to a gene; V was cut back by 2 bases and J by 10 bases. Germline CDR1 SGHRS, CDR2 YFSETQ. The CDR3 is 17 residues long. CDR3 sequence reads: CASSFTSGSPYTSEQFF. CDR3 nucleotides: TGCGCCAGCAGCTTTACTAGCGGGAGCCCTTATACGAGCGAGCAGTTCTTC.

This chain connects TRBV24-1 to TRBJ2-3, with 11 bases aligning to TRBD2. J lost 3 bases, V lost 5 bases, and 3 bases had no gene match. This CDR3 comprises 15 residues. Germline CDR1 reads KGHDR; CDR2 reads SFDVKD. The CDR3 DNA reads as TGTGCCACCAGTGGCTCTAGCGGGAGGACAGATACGCAGTATTTT. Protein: CATSGSSGRTDTQYF.

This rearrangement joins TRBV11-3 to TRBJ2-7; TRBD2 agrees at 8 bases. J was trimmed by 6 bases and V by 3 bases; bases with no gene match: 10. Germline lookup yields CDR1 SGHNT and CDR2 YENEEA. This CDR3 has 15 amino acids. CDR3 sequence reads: CASSFGTSGNTEQYF. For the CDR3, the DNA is TGTGCCAGCAGCTTCGGGACTAGTGGAAATACCGAGCAGTACTTC. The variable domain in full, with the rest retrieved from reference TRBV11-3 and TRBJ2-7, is EAGVVQSPRYKIIEKKQPVAFWCNPISGHNTLYWYLQNLGQGPELLIRYENEEAVDDSQLPKDRFSAERLKGVDSTLKIQPAELGDSAVYLCASSFGTSGNTEQYFGPGTRLTVT.

In DNA form, the CDR3 reads TGTGCCAGTAGTCAGGGACCAGGGACTGGTACAGATACGCAGTATTTT. This gives the protein CASSQGPGTGTDTQYF. This chain uses TRBV19 with TRBJ2-3, with a weak D call TRBD2 (6 bases). With 5 bases removed from V and 3 bases from J, the gap between germline ends came to 18 bases. CDR1 is LNHDA, CDR2 SQIVND, per germline (reference sequence). CDR3 size: 16 residues.

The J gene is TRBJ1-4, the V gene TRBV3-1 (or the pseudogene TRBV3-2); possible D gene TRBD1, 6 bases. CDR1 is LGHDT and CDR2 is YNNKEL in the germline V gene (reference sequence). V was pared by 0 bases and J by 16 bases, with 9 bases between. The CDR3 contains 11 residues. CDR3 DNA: TGTGCCAGCAGCCAAGACGGACAGCAGTTTTTT. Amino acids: CASSQDGQQFF.

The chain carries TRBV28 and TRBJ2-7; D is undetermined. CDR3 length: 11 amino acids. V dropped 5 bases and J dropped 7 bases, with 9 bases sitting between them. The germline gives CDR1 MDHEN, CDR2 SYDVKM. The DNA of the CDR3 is TGTGCCAGCAGTGAGAGGTGGGAGCAGTACTTC. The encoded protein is CASSERWEQYF.

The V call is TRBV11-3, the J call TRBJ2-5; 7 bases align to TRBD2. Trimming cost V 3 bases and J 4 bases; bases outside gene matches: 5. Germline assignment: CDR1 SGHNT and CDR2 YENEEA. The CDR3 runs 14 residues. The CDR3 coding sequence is TGTGCCAGCAGCTTCCAGCCTAGCGGAGAGACCCAGTACTTC. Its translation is CASSFQPSGETQYF.

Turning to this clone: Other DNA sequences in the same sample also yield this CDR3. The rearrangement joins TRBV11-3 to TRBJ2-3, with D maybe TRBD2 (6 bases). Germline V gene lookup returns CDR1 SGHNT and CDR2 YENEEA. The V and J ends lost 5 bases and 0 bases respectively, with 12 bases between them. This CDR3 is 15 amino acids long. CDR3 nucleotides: TGTGCCAGCAGCCCCCCGGGGACTAGCACAGATACGCAGTATTTT. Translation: CASSPPGTSTDTQYF.

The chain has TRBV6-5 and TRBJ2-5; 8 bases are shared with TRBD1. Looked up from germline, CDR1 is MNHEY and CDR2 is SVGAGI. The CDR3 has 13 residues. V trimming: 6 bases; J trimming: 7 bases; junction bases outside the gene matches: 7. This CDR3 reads CASRDRVRGTQYF. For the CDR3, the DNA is TGTGCCAGCAGGGACAGGGTAAGGGGGACCCAGTACTTC.

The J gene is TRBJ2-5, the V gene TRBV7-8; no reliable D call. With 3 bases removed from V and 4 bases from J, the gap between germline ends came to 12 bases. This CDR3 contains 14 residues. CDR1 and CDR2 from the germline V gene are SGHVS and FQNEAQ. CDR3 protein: CASSFPSPPETQYF. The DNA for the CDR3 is TGTGCCAGCAGCTTTCCGTCCCCCCCAGAGACCCAGTACTTC. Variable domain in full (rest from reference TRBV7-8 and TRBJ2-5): GAGVSQSPRYKVAKRGQDVALRCDPISGHVSLFWYQQALGQGPEFLTYFQNEAQLDKSGLPSDRFFAERPEGSVSTLKIQRTQQEDSAVYLCASSFPSPPETQYFGPGTRLLVL.

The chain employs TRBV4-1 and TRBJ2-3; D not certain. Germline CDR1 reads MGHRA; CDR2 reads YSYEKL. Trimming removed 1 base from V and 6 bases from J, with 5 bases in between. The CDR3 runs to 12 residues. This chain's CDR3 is CASSQVPDTQYF. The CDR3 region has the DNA TGCGCCAGCAGCCAAGTCCCGGATACGCAGTATTTT.

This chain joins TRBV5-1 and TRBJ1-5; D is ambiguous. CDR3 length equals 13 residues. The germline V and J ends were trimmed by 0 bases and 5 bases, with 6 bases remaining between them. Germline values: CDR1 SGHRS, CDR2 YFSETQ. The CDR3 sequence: CASSLDRYQPQHF. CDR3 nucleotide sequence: TGCGCCAGCAGCTTGGACAGATATCAGCCCCAGCATTTT.

This chain's CDR3 is CASIASGIYNEQFF. In DNA, the CDR3 is TGCGCCAGCATTGCTAGCGGGATTTACAATGAGCAGTTCTTC. The chain joins TRBV4-1 to TRBJ2-1; TRBD2 aligns across 9 bases. This CDR3 comprises 14 residues. With V trimmed by 7 bases and J by 4 bases, 5 bases remained unmatched. Germline values: CDR1 MGHRA, CDR2 YSYEKL.

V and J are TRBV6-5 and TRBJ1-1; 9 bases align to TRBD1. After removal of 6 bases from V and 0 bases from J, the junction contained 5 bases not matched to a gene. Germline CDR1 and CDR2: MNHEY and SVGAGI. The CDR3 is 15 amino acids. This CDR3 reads CASSNRQGVNTEAFF. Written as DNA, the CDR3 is TGTGCCAGCAGCAACAGACAGGGGGTGAACACTGAAGCTTTCTTT.

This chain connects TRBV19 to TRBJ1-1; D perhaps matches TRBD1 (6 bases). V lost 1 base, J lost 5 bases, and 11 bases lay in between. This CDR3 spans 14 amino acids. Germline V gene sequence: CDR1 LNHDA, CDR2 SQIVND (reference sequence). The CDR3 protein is CASSIGRGSTEAFF. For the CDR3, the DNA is TGTGCCAGTAGTATAGGCAGGGGAAGTACTGAAGCTTTCTTT.

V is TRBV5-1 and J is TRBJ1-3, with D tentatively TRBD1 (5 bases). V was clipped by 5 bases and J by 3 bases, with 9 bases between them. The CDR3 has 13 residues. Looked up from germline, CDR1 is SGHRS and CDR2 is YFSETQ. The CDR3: CASRRDSGNTIYF. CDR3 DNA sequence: TGCGCCAGCAGAAGAGACAGTGGAAACACCATATATTTT.

Here the CDR3 DNA reads TGTGCTAGTGGTCAAGGGACAGGGGAGAGCACTGAAGCTTTCTTT. This translates into CASGQGTGESTEAFF. This chain links TRBV12-5 with TRBJ1-1; 10 nucleotides align to TRBD1. Looked up from germline, CDR1 is LGHNT and CDR2 is FRNRAP. J was trimmed by 4 bases and V by 5 bases; bases with no gene match: 7. The CDR3 is made up of 15 amino acids.

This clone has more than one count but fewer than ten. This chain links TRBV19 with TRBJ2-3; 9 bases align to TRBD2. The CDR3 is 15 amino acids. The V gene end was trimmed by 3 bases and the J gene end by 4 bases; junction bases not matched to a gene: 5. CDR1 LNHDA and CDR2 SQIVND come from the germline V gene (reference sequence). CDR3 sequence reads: CASSMAGGPPDTQYF. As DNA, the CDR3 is TGTGCCAGTAGTATGGCGGGAGGGCCCCCAGATACGCAGTATTTT. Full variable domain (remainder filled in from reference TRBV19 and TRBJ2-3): DGGITQSPKYLFRKEGQNVTLSCEQNLNHDAMYWYRQDPGQGLRLIYYSQIVNDFQKGDIAEGYSVSREKKESFPLTVTSAQKNPTAFYLCASSMAGGPPDTQYFGPGTRLTVL.

In nucleotides, the CDR3 is TGTGCCAGCAGCCTGGTTGGGACTCCTAGGAGCTCCTACAATGAGCAGTTCTTC. It is translated as CASSLVGTPRSSYNEQFF. The chain couples TRBV7-3 to TRBJ2-1; a weak D match, TRBD2 (6 bases). The V gene lost 5 bases and the J gene lost 0 bases, with 20 bases spanning the gap. The CDR3 spans 18 residues. Germline V gene sequence: CDR1 SGHTA, CDR2 FQGTGA.

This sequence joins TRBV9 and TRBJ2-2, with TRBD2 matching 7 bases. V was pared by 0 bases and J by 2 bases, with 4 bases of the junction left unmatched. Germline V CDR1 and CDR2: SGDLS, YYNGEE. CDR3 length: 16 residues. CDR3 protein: CASSVGSGINTGELFF. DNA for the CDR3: TGTGCCAGCAGCGTAGGGAGCGGGATAAACACCGGGGAGCTGTTTTTT.

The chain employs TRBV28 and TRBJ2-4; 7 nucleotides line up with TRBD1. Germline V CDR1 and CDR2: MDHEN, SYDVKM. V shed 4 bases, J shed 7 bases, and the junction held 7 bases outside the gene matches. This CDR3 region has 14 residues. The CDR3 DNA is TGTGCCAGCAGTTGGTCGACAGGGAAGAACATTCAGTACTTC. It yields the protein CASSWSTGKNIQYF.

In nucleotides, the CDR3 is TGTGCCAGTAGTATTGAGGGGGCATATGGCTACACCTTC. Protein: CASSIEGAYGYTF. The V gene is TRBV19, the J gene TRBJ1-2, with 7 bases matching TRBD1. Looked up from germline, CDR1 is LNHDA and CDR2 is SQIVND (reference sequence). The CDR3 is made up of 13 amino acids. The V and J ends lost 3 bases and 5 bases, in that order; junction bases with no gene match: 3.

In nucleotides, the CDR3 is TGCGCCAGCACCGACCGGGACAGGGGATATGGCTACACCTTC. Translation gives CASTDRDRGYGYTF. The genes are TRBV10-2 and TRBJ1-2; 10 bases are a match to TRBD1. The CDR3 has 14 amino acids. Per germline, CDR1 WSHSY and CDR2 SAAADI. J was trimmed by 5 bases and V by 7 bases; bases with no gene match: 7.

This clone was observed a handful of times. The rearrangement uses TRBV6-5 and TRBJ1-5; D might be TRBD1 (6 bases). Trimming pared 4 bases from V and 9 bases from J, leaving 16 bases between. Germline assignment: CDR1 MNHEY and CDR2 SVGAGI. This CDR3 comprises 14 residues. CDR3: CASSSMDRKRPQHF. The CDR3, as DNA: TGTGCCAGCAGTTCAATGGACAGAAAAAGGCCCCAGCATTTT.